This is a list of T cell receptor beta chains from one sample in a study of CD8 T cells in ankylosing spondylitis. Using its own MiXCR run on the 5' RACE reads, TCRdb lists one record per CDR3 protein. Among about 700,000 distinct CDR3 sequences, around a fifth were seen once, and the ten largest hold under 20%. The sequenced sample was blood, either unsorted or a sorted T cell fraction (not recorded which). These receptors all stem from a male donor with ankylosing spondylitis. The CDR3 runs from the conserved cysteine through the conserved F or W. Each record gives: J gene, CDR3 length, clone size, D gene, V gene, CDR3 DNA, CDR3 protein. D genes are given only for firm matches. The size of a clone is reported for some rows only, either as once, few or many, or as a class for expanded clones.

>TRBJ2-5|14|-|TRBD1|TRBV20-1
TGCAGTGCTAGACAGGACAGGGGAGGAGAGACCCAGTACTTC
CSARQDRGGETQYF
>TRBJ2-7|15|few|TRBD2|TRBV28
TGTGCCAGCAGAGGCGGGACTAGCGGACACTACGAGCAGTACTTC
CASRGGTSGHYEQYF
>TRBJ2-1|14|-|TRBD2|TRBV5-1
TGCGCCAGCAGCTTCGGGACTAGACACAATGAGCAGTTCTTC
CASSFGTRHNEQFF
>TRBJ2-5|13|-|-|TRBV10-1
TGCGCCAGCAGTGAAGCGACTCCTAGTACCCAGTACTTC
CASSEATPSTQYF
>TRBJ2-1|16|few|-|TRBV29-1
TGCAGCGTTGACCGGGGACTGGGAAGCTCCTACAATGAGCAGTTCTTC
CSVDRGLGSSYNEQFF
>TRBJ1-4|16|few|-|TRBV28
TGTGCCAGCAGTGGTTCAGGACCGGGACTTAATGAAAAACTGTTTTTT
CASSGSGPGLNEKLFF
>TRBJ2-2|16|few|TRBD2|TRBV2
TGTGCCAGCAGTGACGCTAGCGGGAGCCCCACCGGGGAGCTGTTTTTT
CASSDASGSPTGELFF
>TRBJ1-2|16|few|TRBD1|TRBV15
TGTGCCACCAGCAGAGATTCTAGGCCTACAGGGGACGGCTACACCTTC
CATSRDSRPTGDGYTF
>TRBJ1-5|15|-|-|TRBV12-3/TRBV12-4
TGTGCCAGCAGTTTCAAGGCGGATAGCAATCAGCCCCAGCATTTT
CASSFKADSNQPQHF
>TRBJ2-3|13|many|TRBD1|TRBV2
TGTGCCAGCAAAAACAGGGGGGCAGATACGCAGTATTTT
CASKNRGADTQYF
>TRBJ2-5|12|once|-|TRBV29-1
TGCAGCGTTGGGGTAGCCGGCGAGACCCAGTACTTC
CSVGVAGETQYF
>TRBJ1-2|14|-|-|TRBV29-1
TGCAGCGTTGAAGACGAGACAGCTAACTATGGCTACACCTTC
CSVEDETANYGYTF
>TRBJ2-2|17|-|-|TRBV7-9
TGTGCCAGCAGCTTAGGTGGGAGGACAAAGAACACCGGGGAGCTGTTTTTT
CASSLGGRTKNTGELFF
>TRBJ2-6|20|-|TRBD1|TRBV11-1
TGTGCCAGCAGCCCAGACGACAGGGGGTCTCCATACTCTGGGGCCAACGTCCTGACTTTC
CASSPDDRGSPYSGANVLTF
>TRBJ2-3|11|many|-|TRBV12-3/TRBV12-4
TGTGCCAGCGGGTTGACAGATACGCAGTATTTT
CASGLTDTQYF
>TRBJ2-7|14|-|TRBD2|TRBV20-1
TGCAGTGCTAGACTAGCGGGGCGGTTCATCGAGCAGTACTTC
CSARLAGRFIEQYF
>TRBJ2-5|13|many|-|TRBV7-9
TGTGCCAGCAGCTACGGGCCTCAAGAGACCCAGTACTTC
CASSYGPQETQYF
>TRBJ2-3|16|-|TRBD1|TRBV5-6
TGTGCCAGCAGACTCTGGACAGGGTTTTACACAGATACGCAGTATTTT
CASRLWTGFYTDTQYF
>TRBJ2-5|15|-|TRBD2|TRBV3-1
TGTGCCAGCAGCCAATGGGCGGGGGGGGAAGAGACCCAGTACTTC
CASSQWAGGEETQYF
>TRBJ2-2|14|few|-|TRBV21-1
TGTGCCAGCACCGGGACTGGGTACACCGGGGAGCTGTTTTTT
CASTGTGYTGELFF
>TRBJ1-1|12|few|-|TRBV5-1
TGCGCCAGCATAACGTACAGAGGTGAAGCTTTCTTT
CASITYRGEAFF
>TRBJ2-7|14|-|TRBD2|TRBV4-1
TGCGCCAGCAGCCCCGGGAGGGCCGTTCACGAGCAGTACTTC
CASSPGRAVHEQYF
>TRBJ2-3|12|-|-|TRBV20-1
TGCAGTGCTAGCCTCGGGGGTAATACGCAGTATTTT
CSASLGGNTQYF
>TRBJ2-2|15|-|-|TRBV25-1
TGTGCCAGCACCCGAACAGCAGGCGACACCGGGGAGCTGTTTTTT
CASTRTAGDTGELFF